This is a list of T cell receptor beta chains from one sample in a study of T cell responses to AZD1222 COVID-19 vaccine. The table came from immunoSEQ multiplex PCR; TCRdb's copy has only in-frame clones and leaves some out. Of over 100,000 clones listed, approximately 90% were seen once; the top ten hold 2.4%. The sequenced sample was peripheral blood, obtained on day 0 of AZD1222 vaccination. These receptor sequences come from an adult in good health. Both conserved end residues are part of each CDR3. Fields, in order: D gene, V gene, clone size, J gene, CDR3 DNA, CDR3 protein. D genes are given only for firm matches. Clone sizes are given selectively: once, few, many, or a class where the clone is expanded.

>.|TRBV14|.|TRBJ1-1
TGTGCCAGCAGCCAAGAATTGAGGGCTATGAACACTGAAGCTTTCTTT
CASSQELRAMNTEAFF
>.|TRBV5-1|.|TRBJ1-6
TGCGCCAGCAGCTTGAGACAGGCGAATAATTCACCCCTCCACTTT
CASSLRQANNSPLHF
>.|TRBV28|.|TRBJ2-5
TGTGCCAGCAGTTTTGTGACAGGGAGGTACCAAGAGACCCAGTACTTC
CASSFVTGRYQETQYF
>.|TRBV6-5|.|TRBJ2-3
TGTGCCAGCGACGGCGGCACCACAGATACGCAGTATTTT
CASDGGTTDTQYF
>.|TRBV5-6|.|TRBJ2-2
TGTGCCAGCAGACCGAGACAGAACACCGGGGAGCTGTTTTTT
CASRPRQNTGELFF
>TRBD1|TRBV7-7|.|TRBJ2-7
TGTGCTAGCAGCTTGGGGGACAGGGGGCCCTACGAGCAGTACTTC
CASSLGDRGPYEQYF
>TRBD2|TRBV6-5|.|TRBJ2-5
TGTGCCAGTGGGGTAGCGGGAGTGGAGACCCAGTACTTC
CASGVAGVETQYF
>TRBD1|TRBV27|.|TRBJ2-3
TGTGCCAGCAGTTTGGTCGCATCACTACAGGGGACGGATACGCAGTATTTT
CASSLVASLQGTDTQYF
>.|TRBV5-8|.|TRBJ1-5
TGTGCCAGCAGCCCCCTCGGCTACAATCAGCCCCAGCATTTT
CASSPLGYNQPQHF
>TRBD1|TRBV6-1|few|TRBJ1-5
TGTGCCAGCAGTGTTTTATGGACAGGGGTTGTCAATCAGCCCCAGCATTTT
CASSVLWTGVVNQPQHF
>.|TRBV2|.|TRBJ2-1
TGTGCCAGCACCGCGGAGGGGGCTTGGTGGTGGGGAAACAATGAGCAGTTCTTC
CASTAEGAWWWGNNEQFF
>TRBD1|TRBV10-3|.|TRBJ2-6
TGTGCCATCAGTGAGTCGGGGGACAGATTCTCTGGGGCCAACGTCCTGACTTTC
CAISESGDRFSGANVLTF
>.|TRBV6-2/TRBV6-3|.|TRBJ2-3
TGTGCCAGCAGTGACGGGCAGGGACGGACAGATACGCAGTATTTT
CASSDGQGRTDTQYF
>.|TRBV23-1|.|TRBJ1-5
TGCGCCAGCACCCCTGGCAGGGAGTATAGCAATCAGCCCCAGCATTTT
CASTPGREYSNQPQHF
>.|TRBV18|.|TRBJ1-4
TGTGCCAGCTCACCTGACAGACCAAATGAAAAACTGTTTTTT
CASSPDRPNEKLFF
>TRBD1|TRBV29-1|.|TRBJ1-2
TGCAGCGTTGGGTCAGGGGGCGCCGGGGTTTATGGCTACACCTTC
CSVGSGGAGVYGYTF
>TRBD1|TRBV5-5|once|TRBJ1-2
TGTGCCAGCAGCTCCGACAGGGGCTTCGGCTACACCTTC
CASSSDRGFGYTF
>TRBD1|TRBV28|once|TRBJ1-2
TGTGCCAGCAGTTTAGGACAGGGCATCACCTTC
CASSLGQGITF
>TRBD2|TRBV7-2|.|TRBJ2-1
TGTGCCAGCACCATTAGCGGGGCTCTTGAGCAGTTCTTC
CASTISGALEQFF
>.|TRBV6-1|few|TRBJ1-3
TGTGCCAGCAGTGACCACAGGGCCACGGGCACCATATATTTT
CASSDHRATGTIYF
>TRBD2|TRBV5-1|.|TRBJ2-1
TGCGCCAGCCATGGTAGCGGGACGTCCTACAATGAGCAGTTCTTC
CASHGSGTSYNEQFF
>.|TRBV6-5|few|TRBJ1-2
TGTGCCAGCAGGACAATATTATTGGAGGGCTACACCTTC
CASRTILLEGYTF
>.|TRBV9|.|TRBJ2-7
TGTGCCAGCAGCGTAGGGCCCGGGGACGAGCAGTACTTC
CASSVGPGDEQYF